A single sample is the source of the 31 T cell receptor beta chains below, sequenced in a study of blood T cell repertoires in COVID-19. The assay was immunoSEQ multiplex PCR, and TCRdb's table has in-frame clones only and misses some. This table has some 240,000 clones, around 80% appearing once. Sequencing was performed on peripheral blood. The receptors were gathered from a woman aged 40-49 years who had recovered from COVID-19.

This clone was seen many times. The V and J genes are TRBV4-3 and TRBJ2-2; 7 bases are shared with TRBD1. Trimming removed 5 bases from V and 4 bases from J; junction bases left unmatched: 13. The CDR3 length is 17 residues. The V gene's germline CDR1 is LGHNA and CDR2 YSLEER. CDR3 DNA sequence: TGCGCCAGCAGCGAAATTCCCGGGACAGCATCCACCGGGGAGCTGTTTTTT. Its translation: CASSEIPGTASTGELFF.

The chain couples TRBV12-3 or TRBV12-4 to TRBJ1-2; D gene uncertain. This CDR3 has 12 amino acids. The V and J ends lost 3 bases and 4 bases respectively, with 6 bases between them. The CDR3 DNA sequence: TGTGCCAGCAGTTTCGGACTCTATGGCTACACCTTC. Its translation: CASSFGLYGYTF.

The chain recombines TRBV3-1 (or the pseudogene TRBV3-2) with TRBJ1-2, with D possibly being TRBD1 (6 bases). Trimming left V 1 base short and J 4 bases short, with 10 bases between. Germline loops: CDR1 LGHDT, CDR2 YNNKEL (reference sequence). The CDR3 is 14 residues long. CDR3 loop: CASSQAPGAYGYTF. In DNA form, the CDR3 reads TGTGCCAGCAGCCAAGCACCAGGGGCCTATGGCTACACCTTC.

The chain uses TRBV19 and TRBJ2-5; perhaps TRBD2 as D (5 bases). V shed 4 bases and J shed 4 bases, with 10 bases lying between them. There are 13 residues in the CDR3. Germline lookup yields CDR1 LNHDA and CDR2 SQIVND (reference sequence). CDR3 amino acids: CASSSPGIETQYF. CDR3 coding DNA: TGTGCCAGTAGTAGCCCGGGGATAGAGACCCAGTACTTC.

The chain recombines TRBV23-1 with TRBJ1-2; D ambiguous. TRBV23-1 is an ORF, with its function uncertain. This CDR3 is built from 17 residues. V was trimmed by 3 bases and J by 4 bases, leaving 21 bases between them. The CDR3 nucleotides are TGCGCCAGCAGTCAGTACTCTCGTATCGAGAGCCCCTATGGCTACACCTTC. Translation: CASSQYSRIESPYGYTF.

The chain carries TRBV5-6 and TRBJ2-5; 14 nucleotides match TRBD2. The V gene end was trimmed by 6 bases and the J gene end by 5 bases; junction bases not matched to a gene: 12. Germline loops: CDR1 SGHDT, CDR2 YYEEEE. The CDR3 is 17 residues long. The chain's CDR3 is CASTGTSGGYWQETQYF. The CDR3 bases are TGTGCCAGCACTGGGACTAGCGGGGGTTATTGGCAGGAGACCCAGTACTTC.

The genes are TRBV19 and TRBJ1-2; D is undetermined. There are 13 residues in the CDR3. Per germline, CDR1 LNHDA and CDR2 SQIVND (reference sequence). V lost 5 bases to trimming and J lost 4 bases, with 11 bases between them. The CDR3 DNA reads TGTGCCAGTAGTCCCCGCCCCGGCTATGGCTACACCTTC. It encodes CASSPRPGYGYTF.

This chain joins TRBV7-9 and TRBJ2-2, with a tentative D call TRBD2 (6 bases). Germline values: CDR1 SEHNR, CDR2 FQNEAQ (reference sequence). The CDR3 has 14 amino acids. Trimming removed 7 bases from V and 1 base from J, with 10 bases in between. The CDR3 sequence: CASTLGGNTGELFF. CDR3 DNA sequence: TGTGCCAGCACCCTCGGGGGGAACACCGGGGAGCTGTTTTTT. The whole variable domain, remainder taken from reference TRBV7-9 and TRBJ2-2, is DTGVSQNPRHKITKRGQNVTFRCDPISEHNRLYWYRQTLGQGPEFLTYFQNEAQLEKSRLLSDRFSAERPKGSFSTLEIQRTEQGDSAMYLCASTLGGNTGELFFGEGSRLTVL.

This clone is a singleton in its sample. This chain joins TRBV4-1 and TRBJ2-7, with a possible D match to TRBD1 (6 bases). Germline V CDR1 and CDR2: MGHRA, YSYEKL. The CDR3 sequence is 14 residues long. V lost 0 bases and J 3 bases, leaving 9 bases between the germline ends. The CDR3 region is CASSQDRTVYEQYF. In DNA form, the CDR3 reads TGCGCCAGCAGCCAAGATCGGACAGTCTACGAGCAGTACTTC.

This chain joins TRBV5-1 and TRBJ2-7; TRBD1 matches 7 bases. Losses at the gene ends were 0 bases for V and 2 bases for J; bases not matched to a gene: 5. This CDR3 has 15 residues. Germline loops: CDR1 SGHRS, CDR2 YFSETQ. CDR3 in amino acids: CASSLEGGPAYEQYF. DNA for the CDR3: TGCGCCAGCAGCTTGGAAGGGGGCCCAGCCTACGAGCAGTACTTC.

This chain connects TRBV5-6 to TRBJ1-1; D perhaps matches TRBD1 (5 bases). Trimming shortened V by 0 bases and J by 6 bases, and 15 bases separated the two germline ends. CDR1 SGHDT and CDR2 YYEEEE come from the germline V gene. The length of the CDR3 is 15 residues. CDR3 DNA: TGTGCCAGCAGCTTGGGGATGACAGAGGTCGCTGAAGCTTTCTTT. Amino acids: CASSLGMTEVAEAFF.

The chain is built from TRBV5-5 and TRBJ1-1; tentative D call: TRBD1 (5 bases). Looked up from germline, CDR1 is SGHKS and CDR2 is YYEKEE (reference sequence). V shed 2 bases and J shed 4 bases, with 12 bases lying between them. The CDR3 has 14 amino acids. The DNA of the CDR3 is TGTGCCAGCAGCTTCGGGGGGGTATCCACTGAAGCTTTCTTT. Amino acid sequence: CASSFGGVSTEAFF.

This chain links TRBV19 with TRBJ2-2; 7 bases map to TRBD1. The CDR3 is made up of 16 amino acids. Germline loops: CDR1 LNHDA, CDR2 SQIVND (reference sequence). With 0 bases clipped from V and 6 bases from J, the junction kept 7 bases outside the gene matches. The CDR3 here is CASSIDWTGLSGELFF. DNA for the CDR3: TGTGCCAGTAGTATAGATTGGACAGGCCTATCCGGGGAGCTGTTTTTT. Complete variable domain (other parts from reference TRBV19 and TRBJ2-2): DGGITQSPKYLFRKEGQNVTLSCEQNLNHDAMYWYRQDPGQGLRLIYYSQIVNDFQKGDIAEGYSVSREKKESFPLTVTSAQKNPTAFYLCASSIDWTGLSGELFFGEGSRLTVL.

This rearrangement joins TRBV12-3 or TRBV12-4 to TRBJ1-1; D is ambiguous. This CDR3 spans 13 amino acids. V was clipped by 2 bases and J by 1 base, with 5 bases between them. CDR3 DNA sequence: TGTGCCAGCAGTTTATCCTGGAACACTGAAGCTTTCTTT. Amino acids: CASSLSWNTEAFF.

A single count supports this clone. The chain couples TRBV19 to TRBJ1-4, with D uncertain. Germline V lookup: CDR1 LNHDA, CDR2 SQIVND (reference sequence). The CDR3 consists of 12 residues. Trimming took off 8 bases at V and 5 bases at J, with 9 bases between the two ends. The CDR3 region has the DNA TGTGCCAGTCGAGCATACAATGAAAAACTGTTTTTT. Translating it yields CASRAYNEKLFF.

This chain connects TRBV29-1 to TRBJ1-5; D perhaps matches TRBD1 (5 bases). Germline CDR1 SQVTM, CDR2 ANQGSEA. The CDR3 contains 15 residues. Trimming stripped 4 bases from V and 0 bases from J, with 13 bases between. The CDR3 loop is CSVGFRGDSNQPQHF. The DNA for the CDR3 is TGCAGCGTTGGGTTCCGGGGGGATAGCAATCAGCCCCAGCATTTT.

V and J are TRBV14 and TRBJ1-2; 9 bases fit TRBD1. V dropped 4 bases and J dropped 7; count of bases not matched to a gene: 1. This CDR3 comprises 12 residues. CDR1 and CDR2 from the germline V gene are SGHDN and FVKESK. CDR3 protein: CASSRDRVGYTF. The CDR3 DNA sequence: TGTGCCAGCAGCCGGGACAGGGTTGGCTACACCTTC.

The chain employs TRBV4-3 and TRBJ2-7, with 12 nucleotides matching TRBD1. The V segment lost 0 bases and the J segment 5 bases; nucleotides outside the gene matches: 5. There are 16 residues in the CDR3. Germline lookup yields CDR1 LGHNA and CDR2 YSLEER. The CDR3 DNA is TGCGCCAGCAGCCAAGAATGGGGACAGGGGGCAAACGAGCAGTACTTC. Its translation: CASSQEWGQGANEQYF.

V usage is TRBV3-1 (or the pseudogene TRBV3-2) and J usage is TRBJ2-2; TRBD2 matches at 11 bases. The germline V gene has CDR1 LGHDT and CDR2 YNNKEL (reference sequence). Trimming cost V 1 base and J 6 bases; bases outside gene matches: 7. CDR3 length: 17 amino acids. The CDR3 DNA follows: TGTGCCAGCAGCCAAGTCCTCCTAGCGGGGGGTGCCGGGGAGCTGTTTTTT. Encoded protein: CASSQVLLAGGAGELFF.

This clone was seen only once. The V gene is TRBV7-2, the J gene TRBJ2-4, with D perhaps TRBD1 (5 bases). CDR3 size: 15 residues. Per germline, CDR1 SGHTA and CDR2 FQGNSA. V was pared by 3 bases and J by 6 bases, with 15 bases between. The CDR3 sequence is CASSLSPRVANIQYF. In nucleotides, the CDR3 is TGTGCCAGCAGCTTGAGTCCCAGGGTTGCAAACATTCAGTACTTC.

This sequence joins TRBV12-3 or TRBV12-4 and TRBJ1-5; 7 bases are a match to TRBD1. Trimming removed 2 bases from V and 6 bases from J; junction bases left unmatched: 1. The CDR3 is made up of 13 amino acids. Here the CDR3 DNA reads TGTGCCAGCAGTTTAACAGGGGCTCAGCCCCAGCATTTT. Protein sequence: CASSLTGAQPQHF.

The genes are TRBV6-1 and TRBJ1-6, with D unclear. This CDR3 region has 15 residues. V was clipped by 2 bases and J by 10 bases, with 15 bases between them. Germline V gives CDR1 MNHNS, CDR2 SASEGT. The chain's CDR3 is CASSELIKGGSPLHF. The CDR3 DNA reads as TGTGCCAGCAGTGAACTCATCAAGGGAGGCTCACCCCTCCACTTT.

This clone occurred once. The chain has TRBV4-1 and TRBJ1-2, with no clear D. The CDR3 is 15 residues long. Germline V CDR1 and CDR2: MGHRA, YSYEKL. V dropped 0 bases and J dropped 4 bases, with 12 bases sitting between them. The DNA for the CDR3 is TGCGCCAGCAGCCAAGAGCCTTCCTATTCCTATGGCTACACCTTC. This encodes CASSQEPSYSYGYTF.

The chain combines TRBV29-1 with TRBJ2-5; TRBD2 matches at 7 bases. This CDR3 contains 12 residues. J was trimmed by 3 bases and V by 6 bases; bases with no gene match: 4. Germline assignment: CDR1 SQVTM and CDR2 ANQGSEA. In DNA form, the CDR3 reads TGCAGCGTATTACGGGGGGAAGAGACCCAGTACTTC. Translated, it gives CSVLRGEETQYF.

V usage is TRBV6-2 or TRBV6-3 and J usage is TRBJ1-5, with D perhaps matching TRBD1 (6 bases). This CDR3 contains 17 residues. Deletions cut 2 bases from V and 0 bases from J, with 14 bases between. Germline V CDR1 and CDR2: MNHEY, SVGEGT. The chain's CDR3 is CASSYSAGVISNQPQHF. In nucleotides, the CDR3 is TGTGCCAGCAGTTACAGCGCAGGGGTCATTAGCAATCAGCCCCAGCATTTT.

The J gene is TRBJ2-2, the V gene TRBV9, with 7 bases aligning to TRBD1. Germline V gene data show CDR1 as SGDLS and CDR2 as YYNGEE. Germline trimming cut 9 bases from V and 0 bases from J; bases unmatched to any gene: 5. This CDR3 contains 14 residues. CDR3 nucleotides: TGTGCCACCAGACAGGGTACGAACACCGGGGAGCTGTTTTTT. Residues: CATRQGTNTGELFF.

The gene calls are TRBV10-3 and TRBJ2-3; 8 bases fit TRBD1. This CDR3 comprises 12 residues. Germline lookup yields CDR1 ENHRY and CDR2 SYGVKD. V lost 9 bases and J lost 2; bases outside the gene matches: 1. The CDR3 sequence: CAIQGDTDTQYF. DNA for the CDR3: TGTGCCATACAGGGGGACACAGATACGCAGTATTTT.

V gene TRBV11-2 combines with J gene TRBJ2-3, with D maybe TRBD1 (5 bases). The CDR3 loop spans 15 amino acids. CDR1 and CDR2 (germline): SGHAT, FQNNGV. V was shortened by 5 bases and J by 0 bases, with 12 bases between the two germline ends. CDR3 sequence reads: CASSKGVASTDTQYF. The CDR3 DNA reads TGTGCCAGCAGCAAAGGGGTGGCTAGCACAGATACGCAGTATTTT.

CDR3 nucleotide sequence: TGTGCCAGCAGCCAAGGGGTAGGCCTAGAGTACTTC. It is translated as CASSQGVGLEYF. The V gene is TRBV3-1 (or the pseudogene TRBV3-2), the J gene TRBJ2-4, with D unresolved. This CDR3 has 12 amino acids. Per the germline V gene, CDR1 is LGHDT and CDR2 is YNNKEL (reference sequence). Deletions cut 1 base from V and 14 bases from J, with 12 bases between.

This clone has a single count. The chain couples TRBV6-5 to TRBJ2-1, with 7 bases that match TRBD1. The CDR3 is made up of 14 amino acids. V gave up 6 bases and J gave up 6 bases; unmatched junction bases: 8. Germline loops: CDR1 MNHEY, CDR2 SVGAGI. CDR3 sequence (DNA): TGTGCCAGCAGGACAGGGCTCTCAACCAATGAGCAGTTCTTC. It codes for CASRTGLSTNEQFF.

The rearrangement joins TRBV19 to TRBJ2-5, with TRBD2 matching over 14 bases. The junction had 11 bases not matched to a gene; V was cut back by 6 bases and J by 5 bases. This CDR3 has 17 residues. Looked up from germline, CDR1 is LNHDA and CDR2 is SQIVND (reference sequence). CDR3 loop: CASSGTSGGPGAETQYF. As DNA, the CDR3 is TGTGCCAGTAGCGGGACTAGCGGGGGCCCCGGCGCGGAGACCCAGTACTTC.